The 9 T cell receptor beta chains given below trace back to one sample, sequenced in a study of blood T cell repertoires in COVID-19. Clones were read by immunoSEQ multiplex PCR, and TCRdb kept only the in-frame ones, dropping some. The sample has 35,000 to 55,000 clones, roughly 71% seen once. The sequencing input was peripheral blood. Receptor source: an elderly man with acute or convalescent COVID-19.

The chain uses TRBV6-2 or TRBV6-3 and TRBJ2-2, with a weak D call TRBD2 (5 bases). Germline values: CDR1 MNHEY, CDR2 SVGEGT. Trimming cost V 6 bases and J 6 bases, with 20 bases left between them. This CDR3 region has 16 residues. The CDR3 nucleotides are TGTGCCAGCAGCCCTTCTGAGGGAGAGGATCCCGGGGAGCTGTTTTTT. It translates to CASSPSEGEDPGELFF.

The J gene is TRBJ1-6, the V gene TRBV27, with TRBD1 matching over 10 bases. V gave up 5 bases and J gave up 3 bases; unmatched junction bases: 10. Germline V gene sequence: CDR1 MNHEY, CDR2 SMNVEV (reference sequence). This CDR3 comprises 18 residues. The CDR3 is CASSTRDRGAFYNSPLHF. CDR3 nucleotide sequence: TGTGCCAGCAGTACCCGGGACAGGGGTGCCTTCTATAATTCACCCCTCCACTTT.

DNA of the CDR3: TGTGCCAGCAGCTTGGTGGCGGCCAGCTCTGGAAACACCATATATTTT. Protein sequence: CASSLVAASSGNTIYF. V and J are TRBV5-8 and TRBJ1-3; D gene unclear. V was trimmed by 0 bases and J by 0 bases, leaving 10 bases between them. The V gene's germline CDR1 is SGHTS and CDR2 YDEGEE. The CDR3 is 16 residues long.

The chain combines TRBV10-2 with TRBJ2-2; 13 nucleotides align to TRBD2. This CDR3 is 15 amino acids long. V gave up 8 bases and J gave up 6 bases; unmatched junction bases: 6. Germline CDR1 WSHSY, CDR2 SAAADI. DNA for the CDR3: TGCGCCAGCCGGACTAGCGGGAGCGTCGCCGGGGAGCTGTTTTTT. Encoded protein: CASRTSGSVAGELFF.

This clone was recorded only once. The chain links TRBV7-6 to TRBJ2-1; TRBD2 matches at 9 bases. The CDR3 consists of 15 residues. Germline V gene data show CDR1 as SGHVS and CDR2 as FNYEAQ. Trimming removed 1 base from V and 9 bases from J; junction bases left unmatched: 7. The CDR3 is CASSLVGGRAVEQFF. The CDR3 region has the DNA TGTGCCAGCAGCTTAGTGGGCGGGAGGGCCGTTGAGCAGTTCTTC.

CDR3 bases: TGCGCCAGCAGCCTTAGCGGAAATAGGGTCACAGATACGCAGTATTTT. Protein: CASSLSGNRVTDTQYF. This chain uses TRBV4-1 with TRBJ2-3; possibly TRBD2 for D (6 bases). Germline V CDR1 and CDR2: MGHRA, YSYEKL. The CDR3 contains 16 residues. V lost 4 bases and J 2 bases, leaving 16 bases between the germline ends.

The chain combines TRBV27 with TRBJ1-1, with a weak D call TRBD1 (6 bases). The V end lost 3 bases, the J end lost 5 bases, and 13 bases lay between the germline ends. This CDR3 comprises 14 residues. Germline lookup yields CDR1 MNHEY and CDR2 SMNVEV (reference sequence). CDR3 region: CASSFGGDSTEAFF. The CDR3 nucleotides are TGTGCCAGCAGTTTTGGGGGCGATAGTACTGAAGCTTTCTTT.

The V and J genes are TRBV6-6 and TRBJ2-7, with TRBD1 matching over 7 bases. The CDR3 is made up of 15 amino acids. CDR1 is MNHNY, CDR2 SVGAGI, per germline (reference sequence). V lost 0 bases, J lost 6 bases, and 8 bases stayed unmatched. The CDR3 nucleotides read TGTGCCAGCAGTTACTCGACAGGGTCCATGGTCGAGCAGTACTTC. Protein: CASSYSTGSMVEQYF.

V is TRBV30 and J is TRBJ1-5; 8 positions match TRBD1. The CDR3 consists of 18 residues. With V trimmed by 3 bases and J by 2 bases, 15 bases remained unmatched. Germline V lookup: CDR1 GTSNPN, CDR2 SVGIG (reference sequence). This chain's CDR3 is CAWSARGRGRPGNQPQHF. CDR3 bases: TGTGCCTGGAGCGCCCGAGGCAGGGGGCGCCCCGGCAATCAGCCCCAGCATTTT.